This T cell receptor (beta chain) was retrieved from a study of blood T cells in healthy people across ages. Germline V gives CDR1 SGHTA, CDR2 FQGNSA. The V end lost 2 bases, the J end lost 7 bases, and 15 bases lay between the germline ends. There are 15 residues in the CDR3. The second PCR ran about 6 to 11 cycles with a sample-barcoded 5' primer and J-beta primers. TCRdb ran MiXCR on the 5' RACE reads and lists one entry per CDR3 protein. The sample gives fewer than 800,000 distinct CDR3 sequences, roughly 25% of which show up once; around 9.2% is in the top ten. These same records also appear under a second study, on T cells of mothers and their children.

The specimen was blood. The TCR originated in a boy younger than 18 in good health. V gene TRBV7-2 combines with J gene TRBJ2-4; weak D call: TRBD1 (5 bases). The CDR3 loop reads CASSLWGSTENIQYF. The CDR3 DNA is TGTGCCAGCAGCTTATGGGGCTCAACAGAGAACATTCAGTACTTC.